This entry lists 24 T cell receptor beta chains sequenced from one sample in a study of blood T cell repertoires in COVID-19 (dated by TCRdb to 2018 to 2020). The library came from the immunoSEQ multiplex PCR assay. TCRdb holds this immuneACCESS table with in-frame rearrangements only. Some clones are missing; in checked studies, unresolved V genes explain under half, and the rest has no known cause. The sample contains hundreds of thousands of clones, about four fifths of them found a single time. More than 4.5% of the sample comes from the top ten. Sequencing used PBMCs or T cells enriched from blood (not recorded which). These TCRs come from a woman between 50 and 59 years old who had been exposed to COVID-19.

This chain uses TRBV19 with TRBJ1-6; 7 bases map to TRBD1. The CDR3 spans 13 residues. V lost 3 bases and J lost 19; bases outside the gene matches: 12. CDR1 and CDR2 from the germline V gene are LNHDA and SQIVND (reference sequence). CDR3 amino acids: CASSITGQTPWHF. The CDR3 DNA reads TGTGCCAGTAGTATCACGGGACAGACCCCATGGCACTTT.

The chain couples TRBV2 to TRBJ2-5, with TRBD1 identical over 10 bases. Germline CDR1 is SNHLY and CDR2 is FYNNEI. J gave up 5 bases and V 6 bases, and 6 bases lay outside the gene matches. The CDR3 loop spans 14 amino acids. The CDR3 DNA is TGTGCCAGCAGCCGCGACAGGGGGCAGGAGACCCAGTACTTC. Translation gives CASSRDRGQETQYF.

The chain couples TRBV3-1 (or the pseudogene TRBV3-2) to TRBJ1-2; D gene ambiguous. Deletions cut 0 bases from V and 1 base from J, with 3 bases between. The CDR3 contains 13 residues. CDR1 and CDR2 from the germline V gene are LGHDT and YNNKEL (reference sequence). The CDR3 sequence is CASSQDRNYGYTF. The CDR3 coding sequence is TGTGCCAGCAGCCAAGACCGTAACTATGGCTACACCTTC.

This clone was observed a single time. For the CDR3, the DNA is TGTGCCAGCAGTTCGTCTTACGGGGGGGGACAAGAGACCCAGTACTTC. Translated, it gives CASSSSYGGGQETQYF. The chain joins TRBV6-6 to TRBJ2-5, with 8 bases identical to TRBD2. The CDR3 consists of 16 residues. Germline V gene lookup returns CDR1 MNHNY and CDR2 SVGAGI (reference sequence). Trimming removed 4 bases from V and 2 bases from J; junction bases left unmatched: 9.

The chain uses TRBV7-8 and TRBJ2-2, with D possibly matching TRBD2 (5 bases). This CDR3 has 15 amino acids. Germline lookup yields CDR1 SGHVS and CDR2 FQNEAQ. V lost 1 base and J 3 bases, leaving 9 bases between the germline ends. The CDR3 loop is CASSLGELDTGELFF. Written as DNA, the CDR3 is TGTGCCAGCAGCTTAGGGGAGCTAGACACCGGGGAGCTGTTTTTT.

V is TRBV28 and J is TRBJ2-4; 8 positions match TRBD1. Looked up from germline, CDR1 is MDHEN and CDR2 is SYDVKM. Trimming took 3 bases from V and 6 from J; bases not matched to a gene: 7. The CDR3 totals 15 residues. In DNA form, the CDR3 reads TGTGCCAGCAGTTTCGGGACAGGCCTCATAAACATTCAGTACTTC. Residues: CASSFGTGLINIQYF.

The rearrangement uses TRBV28 and TRBJ2-3; TRBD1 matches at 7 bases. This CDR3 spans 13 amino acids. The V gene's germline CDR1 is MDHEN and CDR2 SYDVKM. The J segment lost 5 bases and the V segment lost 7 bases, leaving 6 bases of the junction unmatched. CDR3 DNA sequence: TGTGCCAGCACTCCGACAGGGCTAGATACGCAGTATTTT. Its protein is CASTPTGLDTQYF.

This sequence joins TRBV27 and TRBJ1-2; TRBD1 might be the D (5 bases). CDR1 is MNHEY and CDR2 is SMNVEV in the germline V gene (reference sequence). This CDR3 has 14 residues. Trimming cost V 5 bases and J 3 bases, with 13 bases left between them. As DNA, the CDR3 is TGTGCCAGCAGTCCCCAGGGTAGCTACTATGGCTACACCTTC. Protein sequence: CASSPQGSYYGYTF.

The chain combines TRBV18 with TRBJ2-2, with TRBD1 identical over 8 bases. Germline CDR1 is KGHSH and CDR2 is LQKENI. The CDR3 is made up of 17 amino acids. Trimming removed 3 bases from V and 1 base from J; junction bases left unmatched: 7. This chain's CDR3 is CASSPGTGLLNTGELFF. The CDR3 DNA is TGTGCCAGCTCACCGGGGACAGGCCTACTGAACACCGGGGAGCTGTTTTTT.

With regard to this clone: Other DNA sequences in this specimen translate into the identical CDR3. V gene TRBV18 combines with J gene TRBJ1-3; D may be TRBD1 (5 bases). The CDR3 covers 15 residues. The ends were cut back, 2 bases at V and 0 bases at J, with 8 bases in the middle. Germline assignment: CDR1 KGHSH and CDR2 LQKENI. The CDR3 DNA sequence: TGTGCCAGCTCACCAAGGGGAGGCTCTGGAAACACCATATATTTT. It encodes CASSPRGGSGNTIYF. Together with reference TRBV18 and TRBJ1-3, the CDR3 gives the full variable domain: NAGVMQNPRHLVRRRGQEARLRCSPMKGHSHVYWYRQLPEEGLKFMVYLQKENIIDESGMPKERFSAEFPKEGPSILRIQQVVRGDSAAYFCASSPRGGSGNTIYFGEGSWLTVV.

The rearrangement uses TRBV6-5 and TRBJ2-7; TRBD1 agrees at 9 bases. Germline loops: CDR1 MNHEY, CDR2 SVGAGI. This CDR3 comprises 13 residues. V dropped 6 bases and J dropped 1; count of bases not matched to a gene: 1. CDR3 sequence reads: CASRTGGSYEQYF. The CDR3, as DNA: TGTGCCAGCAGGACAGGGGGTTCCTACGAGCAGTACTTC.

This clone has a handful of counts. V is TRBV7-9 and J is TRBJ2-7; a weak D match, TRBD1 (5 bases). The CDR3 runs to 15 residues. V lost 5 bases, J lost 5 bases, and 19 bases lay in between. CDR1 is SEHNR and CDR2 is FQNEAQ in the germline V gene (reference sequence). The DNA of the CDR3 is TGTGCCAGCAGCCCCACAGGTACAACAACGGACGAGCAGTACTTC. It yields the protein CASSPTGTTTDEQYF.

The CDR3 sequence: CASSGRDSQPQHF. CDR3 in DNA: TGTGCCAGCAGCGGCCGGGACAGTCAGCCCCAGCATTTT. The chain is built from TRBV21-1 and TRBJ1-5; the table's D call, TRBD1, has no DNA check behind it. TRBV21-1 is flagged as a pseudogene. The CDR3 consists of 13 residues.

The chain couples TRBV10-2 to TRBJ1-2; D might be TRBD1 (5 bases). The germline V and J ends were trimmed by 7 bases and 4 bases, with 16 bases remaining between them. This CDR3 region has 14 residues. Germline loops: CDR1 WSHSY, CDR2 SAAADI. DNA for the CDR3: TGCGCCAGCACGTCACAGGCCCCCCTCTATGGCTACACCTTC. It specifies CASTSQAPLYGYTF.

V is TRBV7-3 and J is TRBJ1-6, with no clear D. V was clipped by 5 bases and J by 0 bases, with 5 bases between them. CDR3 length: 14 residues. Germline lookup yields CDR1 SGHTA and CDR2 FQGTGA. This chain's CDR3 is CASSVGSYNSPLHF. In nucleotides, the CDR3 is TGTGCCAGCAGCGTCGGCTCCTATAATTCACCCCTCCACTTT.

This clone occurred once. This chain connects TRBV19 to TRBJ1-3, with TRBD1 matching 8 bases. The CDR3 sequence is 14 residues long. CDR1 and CDR2 from the germline V gene are LNHDA and SQIVND (reference sequence). Losses at the gene ends were 4 bases for V and 6 bases for J; bases not matched to a gene: 5. The CDR3 nucleotides are TGTGCCAGTAGTACGGACAGGGAGGAAAACACCATATATTTT. Translation gives CASSTDREENTIYF.

This rearrangement joins TRBV5-4 to TRBJ1-2, with D unresolved. This CDR3 is built from 14 residues. CDR1 SGHNT and CDR2 YYREEE come from the germline V gene (reference sequence). The V and J ends lost 2 bases and 4 bases respectively, with 12 bases between them. The CDR3 nucleotides are TGTGCCAGCAGCTTCGGGAGGGAAGCCTATGGCTACACCTTC. This gives the protein CASSFGREAYGYTF.

The CDR3 loop reads CASTFMLGPNTEAFF. The CDR3 DNA sequence: TGTGCCAGCACCTTCATGTTGGGCCCGAACACTGAAGCTTTCTTT. The rearrangement links TRBV7-9 to TRBJ1-1; D gene ambiguous. Trimming shortened V by 7 bases and J by 1 base, and 16 bases separated the two germline ends. Germline CDR1 and CDR2: SEHNR and FQNEAQ (reference sequence). This CDR3 is 15 amino acids long.

V and J are TRBV10-3 and TRBJ2-6; the match to TRBD1 covers 7 bases. This CDR3 is 16 amino acids long. The junction had 4 bases not matched to a gene; V was cut back by 4 bases and J by 1 base. CDR1 is ENHRY and CDR2 is SYGVKD in the germline V gene. Here the CDR3 reads CAISGQGRSGANVLTF. The CDR3 DNA sequence: TGTGCCATCAGTGGACAGGGACGTTCTGGGGCCAACGTCCTGACTTTC.

The CDR3 spells CASKTGGKAFF. CDR3 in DNA: TGTGCCAGCAAGACAGGAGGTAAAGCTTTCTTT. V and J are TRBV12-3 or TRBV12-4 and TRBJ1-1; a possible D gene is TRBD1 (6 bases). The CDR3 has 11 residues. V was trimmed by 7 bases and J by 9 bases, leaving 12 bases between them.

The chain couples TRBV7-2 to TRBJ1-2; 7 nucleotides line up with TRBD1. Germline V gene lookup returns CDR1 SGHTA and CDR2 FQGNSA. V lost 4 bases, J lost 1 base, and 3 bases stayed unmatched. The CDR3 has 14 residues. The CDR3 DNA reads as TGTGCCAGCAGCTCAGACAGGGTTAACTATGGCTACACCTTC. Translated, it gives CASSSDRVNYGYTF.

J is TRBJ2-7 and V is TRBV5-1, with TRBD1 matching 11 bases. This CDR3 has 15 residues. Germline CDR1 is SGHRS and CDR2 is YFSETQ. The junction had 4 bases not matched to a gene; V was cut back by 4 bases and J by 1 base. The CDR3 reads CASSLGTGGSYEQYF. DNA of the CDR3: TGCGCCAGCAGCCTCGGGACAGGGGGGTCCTACGAGCAGTACTTC.

The chain recombines TRBV7-9 with TRBJ1-2, with D unresolved. The CDR3 consists of 13 residues. V dropped 2 bases and J dropped 3 bases, with 7 bases sitting between them. The germline CDR1 and CDR2 sequences are SEHNR and FQNEAQ (reference sequence). The CDR3 loop reads CASSLNSYYGYTF. The CDR3 DNA follows: TGTGCCAGCAGCTTAAACAGTTACTATGGCTACACCTTC.

The CDR3 coding sequence is TGTGCCAGCAGGACCGGGACAGGGGCCTACGAGCAGTACTTC. Its translation: CASRTGTGAYEQYF. This chain connects TRBV2 to TRBJ2-7; the match to TRBD1 covers 10 bases. The CDR3 is 14 residues long. The germline gives CDR1 SNHLY, CDR2 FYNNEI. V lost 6 bases and J lost 2; bases outside the gene matches: 4.